What follows are 22 T cell receptor beta chains derived from one specimen sequenced in a study of EBV T-cell therapy then PD-1 blockade in nasopharyngeal carcinoma. Indicated treatment: AdE1-LMPpoly-expanded autologous EBV-specific T-cell therapy followed by anti-PD-1 nivolumab. Sequencing used immunoSEQ multiplex PCR; TCRdb keeps in-frame clones, though not all of them. The sample lists some 15,000 clones; approximately 81% were seen once. These receptors have no identified antigens. This specimen consisted of CD8+ T cells from blood, obtained around day 99 from a patient whose treatment included autologous EBV-specific T cells and nivolumab. The source is a middle-aged man with nasopharyngeal carcinoma.

This chain joins TRBV7-9 and TRBJ1-1, with 7 positions matching TRBD1. After removal of 1 base from V and 12 bases from J, the junction contained 2 bases not matched to a gene. Germline CDR1 SEHNR, CDR2 FQNEAQ (reference sequence). CDR3 size: 11 residues. This CDR3 is CASSLDRGPFF. The CDR3 region has the DNA TGTGCCAGCAGCTTAGACAGGGGACCTTTCTTT.

The J gene is TRBJ2-1, the V gene TRBV2; D unresolved. Germline V gives CDR1 SNHLY, CDR2 FYNNEI. V lost 6 bases and J lost 0, with 6 bases in between. The CDR3 has 13 amino acids. The CDR3 coding sequence is TGTGCCAGCAGGATGAGCTCCTACAATGAGCAGTTCTTC. Its protein product is CASRMSSYNEQFF.

V usage is TRBV6-5 and J usage is TRBJ1-6; 8 bases are shared with TRBD1. V lost 11 bases and J lost 1; bases outside the gene matches: 1. Germline values: CDR1 MNHEY, CDR2 SVGAGI. This CDR3 is 13 amino acids long. The CDR3 reads CAGQGSYNSPLHF. The CDR3 coding sequence is TGTGCCGGACAGGGTTCCTATAATTCACCCCTCCACTTT.

The rearrangement joins TRBV7-9 to TRBJ1-4; the match to TRBD1 covers 10 bases. V was clipped by 5 bases and J by 8 bases; unmatched bases: 8. The CDR3 covers 15 residues. Germline-derived CDR1 and CDR2 are SEHNR and FQNEAQ (reference sequence). CDR3 loop: CASSHRDRGLEKLFF. The CDR3, as DNA: TGTGCCAGCAGCCACCGGGACAGGGGCCTGGAAAAACTGTTTTTT.

This clone was found once. This chain uses TRBV24-1 with TRBJ2-1; TRBD2 matches 7 bases. The CDR3 runs 17 residues. The ends lost 4 bases at V and 8 bases at J; junction bases unmatched: 16. Germline assignment: CDR1 KGHDR and CDR2 SFDVKD. CDR3 protein: CATSDPRQRGSIDEQFF. DNA for the CDR3: TGTGCCACCAGTGACCCCCGACAGCGGGGTTCTATCGATGAGCAGTTCTTC.

The chain combines TRBV29-1 with TRBJ2-2; 10 positions agree with TRBD1. In germline, CDR1 is SQVTM, CDR2 ANQGSEA. V lost 6 bases and J lost 6; bases outside the gene matches: 7. The CDR3 spans 14 residues. The DNA for the CDR3 is TGCAGCGTCGGGGGGACAGGGGACGCCGGGGAGCTGTTTTTT. Encoded protein: CSVGGTGDAGELFF.

The chain is built from TRBV7-4 and TRBJ1-2, with D unclear. Deletions cut 7 bases from V and 6 bases from J, with 18 bases between. The CDR3 consists of 14 residues. From germline, CDR1 is SGHVT and CDR2 SQSDAQ. The CDR3 loop is CASTPPGIFNGYTF. The CDR3 nucleotides are TGTGCCAGCACCCCTCCGGGTATCTTCAATGGCTACACCTTC.

This clone has more than one count but fewer than ten. This chain joins TRBV19 and TRBJ2-7, with a possible D match to TRBD2 (6 bases). The CDR3 runs to 12 residues. Germline values: CDR1 LNHDA, CDR2 SQIVND (reference sequence). Trimming left V 5 bases short and J 7 bases short, with 12 bases between. For the CDR3, the DNA is TGTGCCAGTAGTGGGGAGGCGAGGGAGCAGTACTTC. Protein sequence: CASSGEAREQYF.

This chain connects TRBV12-3 or TRBV12-4 to TRBJ1-2; D is unresolved. The CDR3 runs 13 residues. V lost 6 bases to trimming and J lost 0 bases, with 8 bases between them. The CDR3 DNA reads TGTGCCAGCAGCCTTACACCTAACTATGGCTACACCTTC. As protein: CASSLTPNYGYTF.

The chain employs TRBV6-2 or TRBV6-3 and TRBJ2-7; 10 bases line up with TRBD2. The germline V gene has CDR1 MNHEY and CDR2 SVGEGT. V was pared by 4 bases and J by 4 bases, with 1 base of the junction left unmatched. The CDR3 is made up of 13 amino acids. CDR3 sequence (DNA): TGTGCCAGCAGTTGGACTAGCGGTTACGAGCAGTACTTC. Protein: CASSWTSGYEQYF.

The J gene is TRBJ2-3, the V gene TRBV28, with 7 bases lining up with TRBD1. This CDR3 comprises 14 residues. Germline lookup yields CDR1 MDHEN and CDR2 SYDVKM. Germline trimming cut 6 bases from V and 2 bases from J; bases unmatched to any gene: 5. CDR3 sequence reads: CASRGDRSTDTQYF. The CDR3 DNA is TGTGCCAGCAGAGGGGACAGATCCACAGATACGCAGTATTTT.

This chain links TRBV27 with TRBJ1-5; a weak D match, TRBD1 (5 bases). This CDR3 is 14 amino acids long. V gave up 5 bases and J gave up 6 bases, with 14 bases separating them. Looked up from germline, CDR1 is MNHEY and CDR2 is SMNVEV (reference sequence). The CDR3 region has the DNA TGTGCCAGCAGTCCGACCGGGGGGAGTCAGCCCCAGCATTTT. Translated, it gives CASSPTGGSQPQHF.

The CDR3 spells CASNPGAMQETQYF. The CDR3 coding sequence is TGTGCCAGCAATCCTGGGGCTATGCAAGAGACCCAGTACTTC. The chain carries TRBV9 and TRBJ2-5; D may be TRBD1 (5 bases). V shed 6 bases and J shed 2 bases, with 14 bases lying between them. Per germline, CDR1 SGDLS and CDR2 YYNGEE. The CDR3 runs 14 residues.

The V and J genes are TRBV28 and TRBJ2-7; D may be TRBD2 (6 bases). The CDR3 runs to 15 residues. Between the trimmed V and J ends, which lost 2 bases and 3 bases, there was a span of 14 bases. Germline V gives CDR1 MDHEN, CDR2 SYDVKM. CDR3 sequence reads: CASSLGGGTYYEQYF. The CDR3 region has the DNA TGTGCCAGCAGTTTAGGTGGGGGGACCTACTACGAGCAGTACTTC.

The chain has TRBV5-5 and TRBJ1-2, with 7 bases fitting TRBD1. The length of the CDR3 is 16 residues. CDR1 and CDR2 from the germline V gene are SGHKS and YYEKEE (reference sequence). Trimming at V came to 7 bases and at J to 4 bases, leaving 16 bases not matched to a gene. CDR3 amino acids: CASYLHSTGTTYGYTF. CDR3 bases: TGTGCCAGCTACCTTCATTCGACAGGGACTACCTATGGCTACACCTTC.

The chain recombines TRBV5-5 with TRBJ2-7; maybe TRBD2 (6 bases). With 0 bases removed from V and 3 bases from J, the gap between germline ends came to 10 bases. This CDR3 region has 14 residues. Looked up from germline, CDR1 is SGHKS and CDR2 is YYEKEE (reference sequence). The CDR3 coding sequence is TGTGCCAGCAGCTTGGCCGGAGGGAGCTACGAGCAGTACTTC. Amino acids: CASSLAGGSYEQYF.

V and J are TRBV6-1 and TRBJ2-5, with 12 bases matching TRBD2. CDR1 MNHNS and CDR2 SASEGT come from the germline V gene. This CDR3 has 15 residues. The V segment lost 3 bases and the J segment 5 bases; nucleotides outside the gene matches: 4. The CDR3 DNA follows: TGTGCCAGCAGTGAGCTAGCGGGGGGGCTCGAGACCCAGTACTTC. Its translation is CASSELAGGLETQYF.

The chain carries TRBV27 and TRBJ2-7; D not resolved. The CDR3 contains 12 residues. V was pared by 10 bases and J by 0 bases, with 10 bases between. CDR1 and CDR2 from the germline V gene are MNHEY and SMNVEV (reference sequence). This CDR3 is CATYSSSYEQYF. In DNA form, the CDR3 reads TGTGCCACTTACAGCAGCTCCTACGAGCAGTACTTC.

The V gene is TRBV9, the J gene TRBJ2-1, with a tentative D call TRBD1 (5 bases). CDR3 length: 12 residues. In germline, CDR1 is SGDLS, CDR2 YYNGEE. V was cut by 3 bases and J by 9 bases, with 10 bases left in between. CDR3 sequence reads: CASSAQGPEQFF. Written as DNA, the CDR3 is TGTGCCAGCAGCGCCCAGGGTCCTGAGCAGTTCTTC.

The chain couples TRBV3-1 (or the pseudogene TRBV3-2) to TRBJ1-4, with TRBD1 as a possible D gene (6 bases). The CDR3 has 16 amino acids. V was trimmed by 0 bases and J by 5 bases, leaving 13 bases between them. Germline V lookup: CDR1 LGHDT, CDR2 YNNKEL (reference sequence). For the CDR3, the DNA is TGTGCCAGCAGCCAAGATTTTGGCACAGGGAATGAAAAACTGTTTTTT. Translation gives CASSQDFGTGNEKLFF.

The rearrangement joins TRBV27 to TRBJ1-4; no definite D call. Trimming removed 2 bases from V and 3 bases from J, with 10 bases in between. CDR3 size: 15 residues. In germline, CDR1 is MNHEY, CDR2 SMNVEV (reference sequence). CDR3 in DNA: TGTGCCAGCAGTTTAACATGGGGAGCTAATGAAAAACTGTTTTTT. Protein: CASSLTWGANEKLFF.

This sequence joins TRBV7-9 and TRBJ1-6; the D is unclear. V lost 7 bases to trimming and J lost 9 bases, with 13 bases between them. There are 13 residues in the CDR3. The germline gives CDR1 SEHNR, CDR2 FQNEAQ (reference sequence). The CDR3, as DNA: TGTGCCAGCAAAGGAACCTTTAGTTCACCCCTCCACTTT. It codes for CASKGTFSSPLHF.